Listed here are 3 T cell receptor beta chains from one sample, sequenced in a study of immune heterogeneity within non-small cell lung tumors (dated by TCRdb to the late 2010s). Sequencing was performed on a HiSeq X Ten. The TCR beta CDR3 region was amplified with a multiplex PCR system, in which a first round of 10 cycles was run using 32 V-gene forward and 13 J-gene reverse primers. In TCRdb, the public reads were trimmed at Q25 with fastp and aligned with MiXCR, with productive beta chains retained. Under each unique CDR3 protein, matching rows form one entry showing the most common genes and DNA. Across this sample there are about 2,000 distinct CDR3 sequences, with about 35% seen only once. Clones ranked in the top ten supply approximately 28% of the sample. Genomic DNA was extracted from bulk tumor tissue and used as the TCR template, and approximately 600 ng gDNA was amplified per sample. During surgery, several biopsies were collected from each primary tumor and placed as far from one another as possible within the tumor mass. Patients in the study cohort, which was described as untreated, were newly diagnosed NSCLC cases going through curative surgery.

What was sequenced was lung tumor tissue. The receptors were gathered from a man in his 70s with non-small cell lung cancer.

The CDR3 loop is CATRGGNTDTQYF. The CDR3 DNA reads TGTGCCACGCGGGGGGGAAACACAGATACGCAGTATTTT. This sequence joins TRBV27 and TRBJ2-3, with 9 bases identical to TRBD2. The CDR3 has 13 amino acids. Germline V lookup: CDR1 MNHEY, CDR2 SMNVEV (reference sequence). V lost 10 bases, J lost 2 bases, and 4 bases stayed unmatched.

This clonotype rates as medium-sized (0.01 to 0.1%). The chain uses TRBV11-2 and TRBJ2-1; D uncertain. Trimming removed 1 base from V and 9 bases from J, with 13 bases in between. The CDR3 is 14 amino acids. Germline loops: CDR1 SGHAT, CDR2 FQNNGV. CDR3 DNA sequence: TGTGCCAGCAGCTTAGGTGGCAGTTTCATTGAGCAGTTCTTC. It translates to CASSLGGSFIEQFF.

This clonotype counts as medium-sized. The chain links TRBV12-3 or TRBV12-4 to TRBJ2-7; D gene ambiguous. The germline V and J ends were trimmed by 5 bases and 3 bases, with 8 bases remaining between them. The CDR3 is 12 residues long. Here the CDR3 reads CASSTDGYEQYF. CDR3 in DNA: TGTGCCAGCAGTACGGACGGCTACGAGCAGTACTTC.